The 26 T cell receptor beta chains below come from one sample, sequenced in a study of Ad26.COV2.S vaccination and SARS-CoV-2 variants. Measured with immunoSEQ multiplex PCR; TCRdb has only the in-frame clones, and not every one. The repertoire has about 350,000 clones, around 90% of them found once; the top ten carry 3.5% to 4.5%. The material was peripheral blood, obtained after recovery from COVID-19. These receptors were obtained from a human donor who had recovered from COVID-19.

The chain couples TRBV9 to TRBJ2-3, with 9 bases that match TRBD2. The J segment lost 2 bases and the V segment lost 0 bases, leaving 7 bases of the junction unmatched. Germline V gives CDR1 SGDLS, CDR2 YYNGEE. The CDR3 totals 17 residues. The CDR3 sequence: CASSVVGGGASTDTQYF. The CDR3 bases are TGTGCCAGCAGCGTAGTTGGCGGGGGGGCCTCCACAGATACGCAGTATTTT.

This rearrangement joins TRBV6-5 to TRBJ1-2; no firm D call. V was clipped by 6 bases and J by 4 bases, with 15 bases between them. Per germline, CDR1 MNHEY and CDR2 SVGAGI. This CDR3 spans 14 amino acids. Here the CDR3 reads CASSLGRTFYGYTF. In DNA, the CDR3 is TGTGCCAGCAGCTTAGGACGGACCTTCTATGGCTACACCTTC.

The rearrangement links TRBV5-1 to TRBJ1-5; D is unclear. The CDR3 contains 13 residues. Germline lookup yields CDR1 SGHRS and CDR2 YFSETQ. V was clipped by 4 bases and J by 11 bases, with 16 bases between them. The CDR3 DNA sequence: TGCGCCAGCAGCCAGGAGGGAAATCGGGCCCAGCATTTT. This encodes CASSQEGNRAQHF. Filled out from reference TRBV5-1 and TRBJ1-5, the complete variable domain reads KAGVTQTPRYLIKTRGQQVTLSCSPISGHRSVSWYQQTPGQGLQFLFEYFSETQRNKGNFPGRFSGRQFSNSRSEMNVSTLELGDSALYLCASSQEGNRAQHFGDGTRLSIL.

In nucleotides, the CDR3 is TGTGCCAGCAGTTCGAGGGCGGAACAGCCCCAGCATTTT. Residues: CASSSRAEQPQHF. This chain uses TRBV12-3 or TRBV12-4 with TRBJ1-5; D is uncertain. Trimming took 4 bases from V and 7 from J, leaving 11 bases between them. This CDR3 spans 13 amino acids.

The V gene is TRBV6-5, the J gene TRBJ1-6, with D unresolved. Trimming pared 2 bases from V and 6 bases from J, leaving 8 bases between. From germline, CDR1 is MNHEY and CDR2 SVGAGI. The CDR3 consists of 14 residues. CDR3 nucleotide sequence: TGTGCCAGCAGTTACACAAGGGTTAATTCACCCCTCCACTTT. This sequence encodes CASSYTRVNSPLHF.

The chain is built from TRBV5-1 and TRBJ1-5, with D possibly TRBD1 on 5 matching bases. The CDR3 loop spans 14 amino acids. Germline V gives CDR1 SGHRS, CDR2 YFSETQ. Deletions cut 4 bases from V and 4 bases from J, with 12 bases between. CDR3 amino acids: CASSPGHPNQPQHF. The CDR3 DNA sequence: TGCGCCAGCAGCCCAGGACATCCTAATCAGCCCCAGCATTTT. Full variable domain (missing parts from reference TRBV5-1 and TRBJ1-5): KAGVTQTPRYLIKTRGQQVTLSCSPISGHRSVSWYQQTPGQGLQFLFEYFSETQRNKGNFPGRFSGRQFSNSRSEMNVSTLELGDSALYLCASSPGHPNQPQHFGDGTRLSIL.

The rearrangement joins TRBV9 to TRBJ2-5, with no clear D. This CDR3 is 13 amino acids long. CDR1 is SGDLS, CDR2 YYNGEE, per germline. With 0 bases removed from V and 4 bases from J, the gap between germline ends came to 7 bases. CDR3 coding DNA: TGTGCCAGCAGCGTAGCCCTTCGAGAGACCCAGTACTTC. Encoded protein: CASSVALRETQYF.

The chain carries TRBV10-2 and TRBJ2-7; possibly TRBD1 for D (5 bases). The CDR3 extends over 15 amino acids. The germline V and J ends were trimmed by 6 bases and 0 bases, with 15 bases remaining between them. Germline-derived CDR1 and CDR2 are WSHSY and SAAADI. The CDR3 bases are TGCGCCAGCAGGCTAGGGGTCTTGAGCTCCTACGAGCAGTACTTC. This encodes CASRLGVLSSYEQYF.

The chain couples TRBV19 to TRBJ1-1, with a tentative D call TRBD1 (5 bases). Trimming pared 6 bases from V and 5 bases from J, leaving 7 bases between. The CDR3 contains 11 residues. Germline CDR1 LNHDA, CDR2 SQIVND (reference sequence). CDR3 region: CASSGGTEAFF. The CDR3, as DNA: TGTGCCAGTAGCGGGGGGACTGAAGCTTTCTTT. The full variable domain, completed using reference TRBV19 and TRBJ1-1, is DGGITQSPKYLFRKEGQNVTLSCEQNLNHDAMYWYRQDPGQGLRLIYYSQIVNDFQKGDIAEGYSVSREKKESFPLTVTSAQKNPTAFYLCASSGGTEAFFGQGTRLTVV.

The J gene is TRBJ2-2, the V gene TRBV19, with TRBD2 matching over 11 bases. J was trimmed by 7 bases and V by 8 bases; bases with no gene match: 6. Per germline, CDR1 LNHDA and CDR2 SQIVND (reference sequence). This CDR3 has 14 residues. The CDR3 DNA reads TGTGCCAGTGATAGCGGGGGGGCTAACGGGGAGCTGTTTTTT. Translation gives CASDSGGANGELFF.

The chain recombines TRBV7-3 with TRBJ1-2, with D maybe TRBD1 (5 bases). The CDR3 totals 13 residues. The germline V gene encodes CDR1 SGHTA and CDR2 FQGTGA. V dropped 5 bases and J dropped 4 bases, with 11 bases sitting between them. CDR3 loop: CASSPGLIYGYTF. DNA of the CDR3: TGTGCCAGCAGCCCGGGACTGATCTATGGCTACACCTTC.

The chain combines TRBV6-6 with TRBJ2-3; TRBD1 matches at 7 bases. V trimming: 6 bases; J trimming: 0 bases; junction bases outside the gene matches: 9. The CDR3 has 16 residues. CDR1 and CDR2 from the germline V gene are MNHNY and SVGAGI (reference sequence). In nucleotides, the CDR3 is TGTGCCAGCAGAAATCGACAGGGACCTAGCACAGATACGCAGTATTTT. This codes for CASRNRQGPSTDTQYF.

The V call is TRBV7-8, the J call TRBJ2-3; 7 bases map to TRBD1. V was pared by 4 bases and J by 0 bases, with 10 bases of the junction left unmatched. The CDR3 is 17 residues long. CDR1 SGHVS and CDR2 FQNEAQ come from the germline V gene. The DNA for the CDR3 is TGTGCCAGCAGCTCGGGACAGAGAACGTTAAGCACAGATACGCAGTATTTT. Translating gives CASSSGQRTLSTDTQYF.

This clone was seen a handful of times. V usage is TRBV2 and J usage is TRBJ1-5; possibly TRBD1 for D (5 bases). This CDR3 spans 14 amino acids. Germline values: CDR1 SNHLY, CDR2 FYNNEI. V dropped 2 bases and J dropped 2 bases, with 7 bases sitting between them. CDR3 in DNA: TGTGCCAGCAGTGAATGGGGGGGCAATCAGCCCCAGCATTTT. This translates into CASSEWGGNQPQHF.

J is TRBJ1-5 and V is TRBV6-2 or TRBV6-3; D gene uncertain. The length of the CDR3 is 13 residues. V was pared by 5 bases and J by 4 bases, with 9 bases between. The V gene's germline CDR1 is MNHEY and CDR2 SVGEGT. DNA of the CDR3: TGTGCCAGCAGTGAGAGGGCGAATCAGCCCCAGCATTTT. It codes for CASSERANQPQHF.

This chain connects TRBV29-1 to TRBJ2-1, with D possibly being TRBD1 (6 bases). This CDR3 has 18 residues. The germline CDR1 and CDR2 sequences are SQVTM and ANQGSEA. V gave up 0 bases and J gave up 0 bases, with 18 bases separating them. DNA of the CDR3: TGCAGCGTTGAAGACTCCGGGACACTATTTTACTCCTACAATGAGCAGTTCTTC. Translated: CSVEDSGTLFYSYNEQFF.

CDR3 region: CASSPDLTGPQHF. As DNA, the CDR3 is TGTGCCAGCAGCCCCGACCTCACGGGGCCCCAGCATTTT. The chain has TRBV5-6 and TRBJ1-5, with D unresolved. The V and J ends lost 4 bases and 9 bases respectively, with 14 bases between them. CDR1 and CDR2 from the germline V gene are SGHDT and YYEEEE. The CDR3 totals 13 residues.

This clone was observed once. The V and J genes are TRBV6-6 and TRBJ2-3; 8 nucleotides align to TRBD2. J was trimmed by 2 bases and V by 8 bases; bases with no gene match: 9. Germline lookup yields CDR1 MNHNY and CDR2 SVGAGI (reference sequence). The CDR3 extends over 15 amino acids. The CDR3 bases are TGTGCCAGCCCCCCAGCGGGGGTTTCCACAGATACGCAGTATTTT. Protein product: CASPPAGVSTDTQYF.

Only one count was recorded for this clone. The rearrangement uses TRBV13 and TRBJ2-5; D is unclear. Germline V gene sequence: CDR1 PRHDT, CDR2 FYEKMQ (reference sequence). The CDR3 has 14 residues. The ends were cut back, 3 bases at V and 0 bases at J, with 8 bases in the middle. CDR3 nucleotide sequence: TGTGCCAGCAGCTTTCCCGCTAACCAAGAGACCCAGTACTTC. It specifies CASSFPANQETQYF.

In its sample, this clone was seen a few times. The chain carries TRBV4-1 and TRBJ1-2; TRBD1 matches at 9 bases. The length of the CDR3 is 13 residues. Trimming at V came to 5 bases and at J to 7 bases, leaving 5 bases not matched to a gene. Germline loops: CDR1 MGHRA, CDR2 YSYEKL. The CDR3 bases are TGCGCCAGCAGCGGACAGGGGATTGCTGGCTACACCTTC. It yields the protein CASSGQGIAGYTF.

This chain links TRBV9 with TRBJ1-4; D may be TRBD1 (5 bases). V gave up 0 bases and J gave up 8 bases, with 14 bases separating them. This CDR3 contains 15 residues. Germline V gene sequence: CDR1 SGDLS, CDR2 YYNGEE. As DNA, the CDR3 is TGTGCCAGCAGCGTAGAGGGCAGGGTGGGGGAAAAACTGTTTTTT. It codes for CASSVEGRVGEKLFF.

As for this clone: Within the sample, other DNA sequences also encode this same CDR3. The chain is built from TRBV5-6 and TRBJ1-5; 10 bases match TRBD1. This CDR3 spans 16 amino acids. J lost 1 base, V lost 4 bases, and 5 bases had no gene match. The germline V gene encodes CDR1 SGHDT and CDR2 YYEEEE. For the CDR3, the DNA is TGTGCCAGCAGCCCAGACAGGGGGCAGAGCAATCAGCCCCAGCATTTT. It encodes CASSPDRGQSNQPQHF.

This clone was seen a handful of times. The chain uses TRBV6-1 and TRBJ1-5, with D hard to call. The CDR3 runs to 15 residues. The V and J ends lost 3 bases and 0 bases respectively, with 9 bases between them. Germline CDR1 is MNHNS and CDR2 is SASEGT. This CDR3 is CASSEKVLSNQPQHF. The DNA of the CDR3 is TGTGCCAGCAGTGAGAAGGTACTTAGCAATCAGCCCCAGCATTTT.

The V call is TRBV7-2, the J call TRBJ1-2, with D maybe TRBD1 (6 bases). The CDR3 loop spans 15 amino acids. Germline values: CDR1 SGHTA, CDR2 FQGNSA. Trimming took off 4 bases at V and 7 bases at J, with 19 bases between the two ends. This CDR3 reads CASSSRGQGSSGYTF. CDR3 nucleotides: TGTGCCAGCAGCTCCCGCGGGCAGGGGTCAAGTGGCTACACCTTC.

This chain connects TRBV2 to TRBJ1-5; 7 nucleotides match TRBD1. Germline CDR1 reads SNHLY; CDR2 reads FYNNEI. The CDR3 extends over 16 amino acids. V lost 4 bases, J lost 4 bases, and 10 bases stayed unmatched. This CDR3 reads CASSVRRDRENQPQHF. For the CDR3, the DNA is TGTGCCAGCAGTGTCCGCCGGGACAGAGAAAATCAGCCCCAGCATTTT.

This chain uses TRBV5-6 with TRBJ1-2, with D maybe TRBD1 (5 bases). Germline V lookup: CDR1 SGHDT, CDR2 YYEEEE. Trimming shortened V by 0 bases and J by 7 bases, and 13 bases separated the two germline ends. The CDR3 runs 14 residues. CDR3 region: CASSLGGAAGGYTF. The CDR3 DNA reads as TGTGCCAGCAGCTTGGGGGGCGCGGCGGGTGGCTACACCTTC. The complete variable domain, with remaining parts taken from reference TRBV5-6 and TRBJ1-2, reads DAGVTQSPTHLIKTRGQQVTLRCSPKSGHDTVSWYQQALGQGPQFIFQYYEEEERQRGNFPDRFSGHQFPNYSSELNVNALLLGDSALYLCASSLGGAAGGYTFGSGTRLTVV.